In this sample, the clone carrying this TCR beta chain turned up many times. TCRdb ran MiXCR on the RT-PCR reads and lists one entry per CDR3 protein. Seen here are fewer than 800,000 distinct CDR3 sequences, approximately 14% observed once, and the top ten hold roughly 4%. Germline CDR1 SGHVS, CDR2 FNYEAQ. The V gene lost 7 bases and the J gene lost 2 bases, with 11 bases spanning the gap. There are 14 residues in the CDR3. Input material: memory CD4+ T cells from blood. The sequence was obtained from a female donor in good health, serving as a healthy control. The chain links TRBV7-6 to TRBJ2-2; no firm D call. In DNA form, the CDR3 reads TGTGCCAGCAAGAAGGAGTTCAACACCGGGGAGCTGTTTTTT. It encodes CASKKEFNTGELFF. Using reference TRBV7-6 and TRBJ2-2 for the parts outside the CDR3, the full variable domain is GAGVSQSPRYKVTKRGQDVALRCDPISGHVSLYWYRQALGQGPEFLTYFNYEAQQDKSGLPNDRFSAERPEGSISTLTIQRTEQRDSAMYRCASKKEFNTGELFFGEGSRLTVL.